The clone carrying this TCR beta chain was recorded at least ten times. Primers targeting TRAV and TRBV primed first-strand cDNA, covering alpha and beta chains. Using a constant-region primer together with a V-primer adapter, TCRs were subjected to 15 to 20 PCR cycles of amplification. Using its own MiXCR run on the reads, TCRdb lists one record per CDR3 protein. The repertoire consists of tens of thousands of distinct CDR3 sequences, with 15% to 20% occurring once and the leading ten covering roughly 2.8%. This sample was taken from a study of low-dose radiotherapy and immunotherapy resistance in tumors. Study at large: Daily, from cycle 1 day 1 and for four cycles, patients took oral aspirin 300 mg.

Time point given: before trial treatment. This CDR3 has 15 residues. The junction had 7 bases not matched to a gene; V was cut back by 1 base and J by 8 bases. Germline CDR1 and CDR2: LGHDT and YNNKEL (reference sequence). The receptor was isolated from a male donor with prostate cancer. The rearrangement joins TRBV3-1 to TRBJ2-1; 8 bases align to TRBD2. Sequenced here: PBMCs, sampled before treatment. In DNA, the CDR3 is TGTGCCAGCAGCCAAGTACCGGGGGGGAGGGATGAGCAGTTCTTC. The encoded protein is CASSQVPGGRDEQFF.